This record looks at one T cell receptor beta chain sequence and its context. V dropped 4 bases and J dropped 11 bases, with 15 bases sitting between them. CDR3 size: 13 residues. Germline loops: CDR1 KGHDR, CDR2 SFDVKD. The data were taken from a study of blood T cell repertoires in COVID-19. Repertoires were generated with immunoSEQ multiplex PCR, while TCRdb's copy carries only in-frame clones and drops some. The data show around 400,000 clones, 70% to 90% seen once. The sequencing input was PBMCs or T cells enriched from blood (not recorded which). The chain joins TRBV24-1 to TRBJ2-3; tentatively, D is TRBD2 (5 bases). This sequence was found in a woman under 30 who had been exposed to COVID-19. CDR3 region: CATSEPTGYGQYF. As DNA, the CDR3 is TGTGCCACCAGTGAACCCACGGGGTATGGGCAGTATTTT.